The entry below describes one T cell receptor beta chain. Its antigen is still unknown. This sample is drawn from a study of T cell responses to AZD1222 COVID-19 vaccine. Sequencing used immunoSEQ multiplex PCR; TCRdb keeps in-frame clones, though not all of them. The repertoire holds over 95,000 clones, with roughly 89% as singletons. Whole-study findings and limits: Baseline serology detected seropositivity in only six AZD1222 recipients. Spike-specific TCR repertoires showed rising breadth and depth after two AZD1222 doses.

With 2 bases clipped from V and 10 bases from J, the junction kept 10 bases outside the gene matches. Germline lookup yields CDR1 SGHVS and CDR2 FNYEAQ. The CDR3 sequence is 15 residues long. The sequences come from peripheral blood, collected on day 0 of AZD1222 vaccination. This clonotype was sampled from an adult in good health. The rearrangement uses TRBV7-6 and TRBJ2-1, with 8 bases lining up with TRBD2. The CDR3 region has the DNA TGTGCCAGCAGCTTAAGCGGTAGCGGGAACGTCGAGCAGTTCTTC. Protein product: CASSLSGSGNVEQFF. The whole variable domain, filled in from reference TRBV7-6 and TRBJ2-1, reads GAGVSQSPRYKVTKRGQDVALRCDPISGHVSLYWYRQALGQGPEFLTYFNYEAQQDKSGLPNDRFSAERPEGSISTLTIQRTEQRDSAMYRCASSLSGSGNVEQFFGPGTRLTVL.